This T cell receptor beta chain is from a study of blood T cell repertoires in COVID-19. Study information: Donors in the United States, Italy and Spain gave samples during acute or convalescent COVID-19. PBMCs, B-cell-depleted T cells, or T cells were the source of the cDNA or gDNA that made up the material.

Source study methods: Scientists estimated how many nucleated cells there were by amplifying reference gene primers. Repertoires were generated with immunoSEQ multiplex PCR, while TCRdb's copy carries only in-frame clones and drops some. V and J calls plus clone size are reproduced from that table; the DNA served to infer D and trimming. The sample lists fewer than 200,000 clones; about 85% were seen once. Participant-reported clinical history was the basis for cohort assignment. The CDR3 has 14 residues. Trimming at V came to 5 bases and at J to 1 base, leaving 5 bases not matched to a gene. Germline-derived CDR1 and CDR2 are SQVTM and ANQGSEA.

Specimen: PBMCs or T cells enriched from blood (not recorded which). The J gene is TRBJ1-2, the V gene TRBV29-1; 9 bases map to TRBD1. The sequence derives from a woman aged 40-49 years with acute COVID-19. CDR3 protein: CSVYGQGRNYGYTF. CDR3 sequence (DNA): TGCAGCGTTTATGGACAGGGGCGTAACTATGGCTACACCTTC. The full variable domain, in which reference TRBV29-1 and TRBJ1-2 provide the parts outside the CDR3, is SAVISQKPSRDICQRGTSLTIQCQVDSQVTMMFWYRQQPGQSLTLIATANQGSEATYESGFVIDKFPISRPNLTFSTLTVSNMSPEDSSIYLCSVYGQGRNYGYTFGSGTRLTVV.